This TCR beta chain originates from a study of OX40 agonist ivuxolimab in advanced cancers. This clone was counted only a few times. TCRdb's table, derived via immunoSEQ multiplex PCR, lists solely in-frame clones and lacks some. This table holds some 48,000 clones, about 81% found once. Deletions cut 0 bases from V and 7 bases from J, with 16 bases between. The CDR3 covers 15 residues. CDR1 and CDR2 from the germline V gene are MGHRA and YSYEKL. The source was CD4+ or CD8+ T cells sorted from blood, collected in a trial of the OX40 agonist ivuxolimab. V and J are TRBV4-1 and TRBJ2-7; D unclear. The receptor was derived from an adult with an advanced solid tumor such as melanoma, head and neck, liver or kidney cancer. CDR3 nucleotides: TGCGCCAGCAGCCAAGATTGGTTAGTCTCCCGGGAGCAGTACTTC. Its protein is CASSQDWLVSREQYF.